This T cell receptor (beta chain) was recovered during a study of blood T cell repertoires in COVID-19. The wider study: Researchers got acute and convalescent COVID-19 samples from the United States, Italy and Spain.

Assay: immunoSEQ multiplex PCR; the TCRdb copy retains only in-frame clones and omits some. The data contain fewer than 120,000 clones, around 79% of them singletons. Losses at the gene ends were 1 base for V and 3 bases for J; bases not matched to a gene: 6. The CDR3 extends over 15 amino acids. Germline assignment: CDR1 SEHNR and CDR2 FQNEAQ (reference sequence). This clone was observed once. The sequencing input was peripheral blood. The chain is built from TRBV7-9 and TRBJ2-7; 7 bases map to TRBD2. The sequence came from a woman aged 80 or over with active or convalescent COVID-19. CDR3: CASSLGPLAIYEQYF. CDR3 DNA sequence: TGTGCCAGCAGCTTAGGGCCACTAGCGATCTACGAGCAGTACTTC.